The text below deals with one T cell receptor beta chain. Antigen specificity is unknown. Trimming stripped 6 bases from V and 10 bases from J, with 13 bases between. The CDR3 is made up of 13 amino acids. Germline values: CDR1 MNHEY, CDR2 SMNVEV (reference sequence). This sample is part of a study of STAT5B mutations in CD4+ large granular lymphocyte leukemia. Broader study findings: Patient CD4-sorted repertoires looked more clonal than healthy CD4+ repertoires, even without putative leukemic clones. TRBV06-family usage was enriched in top patient clones (8/27) versus controls (2/35). Main leukemic clonotypes were patient-specific, but roughly 25% appeared at low frequency elsewhere.

In the original workflow: A productive frequency of 2.59 x 10-5 was the lowest detectable. Profiled with immunoSEQ multiplex PCR; TCRdb holds only in-frame clones, not every one. Clone size and V and J calls were adopted from that table, with D and trimming inferred from the DNA. Here the sample spans over 30,000 clones, less than 85% being singletons. Sequences were obtained from CD4+ T cells from blood buffy coats. The TCR was taken from a human donor in good health. The V gene is TRBV27, the J gene TRBJ1-6; D is uncertain. The CDR3 nucleotides are TGTGCCAGCAGCCCCGTCGTGTGGTCACCCCTCCACTTT. Protein product: CASSPVVWSPLHF.